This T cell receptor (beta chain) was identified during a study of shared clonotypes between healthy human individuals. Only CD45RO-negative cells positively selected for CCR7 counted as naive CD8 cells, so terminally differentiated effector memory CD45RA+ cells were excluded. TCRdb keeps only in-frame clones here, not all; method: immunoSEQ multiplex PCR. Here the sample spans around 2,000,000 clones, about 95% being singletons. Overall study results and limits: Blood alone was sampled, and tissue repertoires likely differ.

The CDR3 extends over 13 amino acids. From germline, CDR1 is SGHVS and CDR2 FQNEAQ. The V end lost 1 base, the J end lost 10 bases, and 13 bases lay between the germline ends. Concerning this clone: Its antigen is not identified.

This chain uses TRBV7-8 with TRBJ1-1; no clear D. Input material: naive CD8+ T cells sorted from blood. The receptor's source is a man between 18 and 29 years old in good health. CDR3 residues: CASSLVPIKGAFF. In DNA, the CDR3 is TGTGCCAGCAGCTTAGTTCCGATTAAAGGAGCTTTCTTT.